Reported below is one T cell receptor beta chain. The antigen is undetermined. Some clones are missing from TCRdb's copy, which holds only in-frame ones; the method was immunoSEQ multiplex PCR. The table has 9,000 to 10,000 clones, about four fifths seen once; the top ten hold roughly 15%. The germline V gene has CDR1 SGHTA and CDR2 FQGTGA. Trimming took off 4 bases at V and 4 bases at J, with 8 bases between the two ends. The CDR3 has 13 amino acids. Busulfan-fludarabine conditioning, marrow transplant, and cyclophosphamide on days +3 and +4 were administered. The data stem from a study of T cells after posttransplantation cyclophosphamide. Overall study results and limits: Skin or GI-infiltrating T cells shared few TRB sequences with blood. Later blood repertoires were often dominated by clones from the donor CD8+ memory compartment. Recipient CMV seropositivity and CMV reactivation strongly tracked TRB clonality.

This material consisted of PBMCs, taken roughly 1,900 days after a stem cell transplant with posttransplant cyclophosphamide. The chain has TRBV7-3 and TRBJ1-3; D unresolved. This clonotype was obtained from a female patient aged 35 to 55 who received an allogeneic stem cell transplant from a related donor, was CMV-positive, and had no GVHD. The graft donor may be the source of some T cells. Written as DNA, the CDR3 is TGTGCCAGCAGCTCAGTTCACGGAAACACCATATATTTT. Its translation is CASSSVHGNTIYF.